A single sample gave rise to the 17 T cell receptor beta chains below, sequenced in a study of blood T cell repertoires in COVID-19. The protocol was immunoSEQ multiplex PCR, while the TCRdb copy is restricted to in-frame clones and leaves out a portion. The repertoire has 250,000 to 300,000 clones, over 65% of them found once; the top ten carry approximately 3.2%. Sequencing was performed on peripheral blood. The receptors were sampled from a woman older than 75 with acute or convalescent COVID-19.

The J gene is TRBJ1-1, the V gene TRBV15, with D possibly TRBD1 on 5 matching bases. Germline V gives CDR1 LNHNV, CDR2 YYDKDF (reference sequence). The V gene lost 3 bases and the J gene lost 2 bases, with 13 bases spanning the gap. The CDR3 extends over 15 amino acids. The CDR3 DNA follows: TGTGCCACCAGCAGGTGGATGGACAAAAACACTGAAGCTTTCTTT. It is translated as CATSRWMDKNTEAFF.

This clone has just one count. The CDR3 nucleotides are TGTGCCAGCTCACCGACCCCCGGGACAGGGTATAAAGATACGCAGTATTTT. Translated: CASSPTPGTGYKDTQYF. The chain uses TRBV18 and TRBJ2-3, with 9 nucleotides matching TRBD1. The CDR3 is made up of 17 amino acids. The V and J ends lost 3 bases and 5 bases, in that order; junction bases with no gene match: 12. Germline-derived CDR1 and CDR2 are KGHSH and LQKENI.

The table lists this clone with many counts. The chain uses TRBV29-1 and TRBJ1-1, with TRBD1 matching over 7 bases. Per the germline V gene, CDR1 is SQVTM and CDR2 is ANQGSEA. Trimming at V came to 4 bases and at J to 3 bases, leaving 5 bases not matched to a gene. The CDR3 spans 13 residues. In nucleotides, the CDR3 is TGCAGCGTTGTACAGGGGTACTACACTGAAGCTTTCTTT. This translates into CSVVQGYYTEAFF.

On this clone: This same CDR3 is encoded by further DNA sequences in the sample. This chain uses TRBV5-1 with TRBJ1-1; D might be TRBD1 (6 bases). Trimming took 4 bases from V and 1 from J, leaving 8 bases between them. CDR1 and CDR2 (germline): SGHRS, YFSETQ. The CDR3 extends over 13 amino acids. The CDR3 sequence: CASSRQENTEAFF. DNA of the CDR3: TGCGCCAGCAGCCGACAGGAGAACACTGAAGCTTTCTTT.

About this clone: At one end the junction does not follow the germline gene, possibly because of a read error. The chain employs TRBV7-9 and TRBJ2-7; 9 nucleotides agree with TRBD1. Germline V gene sequence: CDR1 SEHNR, CDR2 FQNEAQ (reference sequence). CDR3 length: 10 amino acids. The CDR3 DNA sequence: TGTGCCAGCAGCGGACGGGACAGGGTCTTC. Translating it yields CASSGRDRVF.

This clone was detected ten times or more. The gene calls are TRBV5-1 and TRBJ2-1; D is unclear. V was clipped by 1 base and J by 1 base, with 18 bases between them. Germline V gene lookup returns CDR1 SGHRS and CDR2 YFSETQ. This CDR3 has 18 residues. Here the CDR3 DNA reads TGCGCCAGCAGCTTGCGTTCGTCGGCGGTGACTTCCTACAATGAGCAGTTCTTC. Its protein product is CASSLRSSAVTSYNEQFF.

This clone was seen a single time. This chain links TRBV2 with TRBJ1-6; 8 bases map to TRBD1. This CDR3 region has 13 residues. Trimming at V came to 9 bases and at J to 5 bases, leaving 3 bases not matched to a gene. In germline, CDR1 is SNHLY, CDR2 FYNNEI. CDR3 loop: CARTGQDNSPLHF. CDR3 nucleotide sequence: TGTGCCAGGACGGGACAGGATAATTCACCCCTCCACTTT.

The chain joins TRBV15 to TRBJ2-4; D is unresolved. V was trimmed by 3 bases and J by 0 bases, leaving 6 bases between them. The CDR3 extends over 14 amino acids. CDR1 is LNHNV and CDR2 is YYDKDF in the germline V gene (reference sequence). CDR3 DNA: TGTGCCACCAGCAGTAGAAAAGCCAAAAACATTCAGTACTTC. It yields the protein CATSSRKAKNIQYF.

Details on this clone: In the same sample, other DNA sequences code for this CDR3. The chain links TRBV5-1 to TRBJ2-5; D perhaps matches TRBD2 (5 bases). This CDR3 contains 14 residues. The germline gives CDR1 SGHRS, CDR2 YFSETQ. The V and J ends lost 0 bases and 1 base respectively, with 7 bases between them. The CDR3 bases are TGCGCCAGCAGCTTGGGAGGGTTCCAAGAGACCCAGTACTTC. This gives the protein CASSLGGFQETQYF.

The chain employs TRBV5-1 and TRBJ2-7; maybe TRBD1 (5 bases). Trimming took off 2 bases at V and 1 base at J, with 10 bases between the two ends. The CDR3 is 14 residues long. Germline values: CDR1 SGHRS, CDR2 YFSETQ. CDR3 sequence reads: CASSLSDTSYEQYF. The CDR3 coding sequence is TGCGCCAGCAGCTTATCGGACACTTCCTACGAGCAGTACTTC.

The V call is TRBV5-6, the J call TRBJ2-7; maybe TRBD1 (5 bases). Germline V gives CDR1 SGHDT, CDR2 YYEEEE. The CDR3 runs to 16 residues. V was cut by 0 bases and J by 1 base, with 14 bases left in between. This CDR3 is CASSLAWPGRSYEQYF. The CDR3 bases are TGTGCCAGCAGCTTGGCATGGCCAGGGCGATCCTACGAGCAGTACTTC.

The sample holds a few counts of this clone. V usage is TRBV14 and J usage is TRBJ2-6, with unresolved D. Germline V gives CDR1 SGHDN, CDR2 FVKESK. The CDR3 sequence is 13 residues long. V was clipped by 4 bases and J by 12 bases, with 13 bases between them. The CDR3 DNA reads as TGTGCCAGCAGCCCCCACACGATCAGCGTCCTGACTTTC. Protein sequence: CASSPHTISVLTF.

This clone was recorded only once. This chain joins TRBV7-2 and TRBJ2-5, with TRBD2 matching over 12 bases. This CDR3 is built from 15 residues. Germline V gene lookup returns CDR1 SGHTA and CDR2 FQGNSA. V gave up 5 bases and J gave up 2 bases; unmatched junction bases: 3. CDR3 residues: CASSRTSGTQETQYF. The CDR3, as DNA: TGTGCCAGCAGCCGGACTAGCGGGACACAAGAGACCCAGTACTTC.

The chain combines TRBV5-4 with TRBJ2-7; 7 nucleotides line up with TRBD1. Trimming cost V 4 bases and J 2 bases; bases outside gene matches: 9. This CDR3 region has 15 residues. Germline V gene sequence: CDR1 SGHNT, CDR2 YYREEE (reference sequence). The DNA of the CDR3 is TGTGCCAGCAGCCGTGGGACAGCGATCACCTACGAGCAGTACTTC. Its translation is CASSRGTAITYEQYF.

This chain joins TRBV18 and TRBJ2-3; D not certain. The CDR3 runs to 12 residues. The V end lost 2 bases, the J end lost 6 bases, and 6 bases lay between the germline ends. Germline CDR1 reads KGHSH; CDR2 reads LQKENI. This CDR3 is CASSPMEDTQYF. CDR3 nucleotides: TGTGCCAGCTCACCAATGGAGGATACGCAGTATTTT.

The V and J genes are TRBV7-8 and TRBJ2-7; 7 bases map to TRBD1. CDR1 SGHVS and CDR2 FQNEAQ come from the germline V gene. The CDR3 contains 15 residues. V lost 6 bases and J lost 7; bases outside the gene matches: 15. Here the CDR3 reads CASSTQGPRATEQYF. DNA of the CDR3: TGTGCCAGCAGTACACAGGGGCCTCGGGCAACAGAGCAGTACTTC.

This chain uses TRBV7-9 with TRBJ1-2; a weak D match, TRBD1 (5 bases). With 2 bases removed from V and 7 bases from J, the gap between germline ends came to 14 bases. This CDR3 has 14 amino acids. Germline assignment: CDR1 SEHNR and CDR2 FQNEAQ (reference sequence). The CDR3 here is CASSLHQGLSGYTF. The CDR3 DNA reads as TGTGCCAGCAGCTTACATCAGGGCCTCAGTGGCTACACCTTC.